This T cell receptor beta chain was captured in a study of pediatric ulcerative colitis. Generated by immunoSEQ multiplex PCR, the TCRdb table keeps only in-frame clones and is missing some. The table lists about 5,200 clones, roughly nine tenths of them singletons. The CDR3 consists of 15 residues. CDR1 is SGDLS and CDR2 is YYNGEE in the germline V gene. The V and J ends lost 0 bases and 0 bases respectively, with 10 bases between them. V usage is TRBV9 and J usage is TRBJ2-7; no clear D. The clonotype comes from a boy between 10 and 17 years old with mild ulcerative colitis. The sample comprised blood. CDR3 protein: CASSVGGVSSYEQYF. The CDR3 nucleotides are TGTGCCAGCAGCGTAGGTGGGGTAAGCTCCTACGAGCAGTACTTC.